This T cell receptor (beta chain) was obtained from a study of early T cells in non-severe SARS-CoV-2 infection. For the study at large: Chains stayed unpaired after sequencing of bulk RNA from unsorted whole blood. Study-wide results and limits: Matching results from VDJdb favored anti-spike CD8 responses, leaving private and CD4 specificities undetected.

Points on this clonotype: Its target is not known.

Attachment of unique molecular identifiers to individual cDNA molecules was performed. In TCRdb, the 5' RACE reads were re-called with MiXCR into one record per CDR3 protein. The table records about 61,000 distinct CDR3 sequences, approximately 12% of them present only once. This receptor was obtained from an adult who was a healthcare worker with PCR-confirmed SARS-CoV-2 infection or an uninfected control (not recorded which). The donor label of this sample is uncertain. The sample consisted of whole blood, taken at baseline.

CDR3 in DNA: TGTGCCATCAGTGAGGGCAGGGGGTCTTATGGCACAGATACGCAGTATTTT. Encoded protein: CAISEGRGSYGTDTQYF. This chain joins TRBV10-3 and TRBJ2-3, with 7 bases matching TRBD1. The CDR3 consists of 17 residues. The ends lost 2 bases at V and 1 base at J; junction bases unmatched: 9. CDR1 and CDR2 (germline): ENHRY, SYGVKD.